This T cell receptor (beta chain) stems from a study of blood T cells in healthy people across ages. Samples each had at least 6 micrograms of total RNA extracted. Points from the study as a whole: A roughly linear age-dependent decrease characterized TCR beta diversity per million T cells. PBMCs that were unsorted prevented a conclusive naive versus antigen-experienced comparison.

Together with a sample-barcoded 5' primer, a J-beta primer mix was included in a second PCR lasting roughly 7 to 11 cycles. Every cDNA molecule carried a tag from a template-switch adaptor bearing 12 random nucleotides. TCRdb recomputed calls from the 5' RACE reads with MiXCR, one row per CDR3 protein. The sample records 1.5 million to 1.8 million distinct CDR3 sequences, around 40% being singletons. This clonotype was seen only a few times. Its specificity is not known. This CDR3 has 13 residues. Between the trimmed V and J ends, which lost 4 bases and 6 bases, there was a span of 15 bases. Looked up from germline, CDR1 is SQVTM and CDR2 is ANQGSEA.

Material: blood. The sequence came from a woman aged 18-29 years in good health. The chain is built from TRBV29-1 and TRBJ1-2, with D perhaps matching TRBD1 (5 bases). CDR3: CSVGESLGDGYTF. For the CDR3, the DNA is TGCAGCGTTGGAGAATCCCTGGGGGATGGCTACACCTTC.